Reported below is one T cell receptor beta chain. As originally analysed: For nucleated cells, counts were estimated from reference gene primer amplification. The repertoire was sequenced with immunoSEQ multiplex PCR; TCRdb's copy has only in-frame clones and lacks some. V and J calls and clone size are those listed in that table; D and trimming were worked out from the DNA. The sample consists of 110,000 to 150,000 clones, roughly 90% of them appearing once. V shed 4 bases and J shed 7 bases, with 17 bases lying between them. The germline V gene encodes CDR1 SGHNT and CDR2 YYREEE (reference sequence). The CDR3 has 14 amino acids. These data belong to a study of blood T cell repertoires in COVID-19. Study-level background: The study drew acute and convalescent COVID-19 samples from the United States, Italy and Spain.

Sequencing was done on a sample of peripheral blood. This chain links TRBV5-4 with TRBJ1-2; a weak D match, TRBD1 (5 bases). This clonotype was sampled from a man aged 60-69 years with active or convalescent COVID-19. In DNA, the CDR3 is TGTGCCAGCAGCCGCGGGGGACCCGGCGGTGGCTACACCTTC. Its protein product is CASSRGGPGGGYTF. Full variable domain (missing parts from reference TRBV5-4 and TRBJ1-2): ETGVTQSPTHLIKTRGQQVTLRCSSQSGHNTVSWYQQALGQGPQFIFQYYREEENGRGNFPPRFSGLQFPNYSSELNVNALELDDSALYLCASSRGGPGGGYTFGSGTRLTVV.